The 17 T cell receptor beta chains given below trace back to one sample, sequenced in a study of Graves' ophthalmopathy and Graves' hyperthyroidism. As the template, RNA transcripts were used to amplify TCR beta CDR3 regions. HTBI primers served in a first-round RT-PCR, which a second-round multiplex PCR followed. TCRdb redid the calling of the multiplex PCR reads with MiXCR, one entry per CDR3 protein. Of more than 1,000,000 distinct CDR3 sequences in the sample, 35% to 40% are singletons; the top ten hold roughly 11%. The sequencing input was peripheral blood or thyroid tissue (not recorded which). These receptor sequences come from an adult man with Graves' hyperthyroidism.

This clonotype appeared many times. The chain combines TRBV5-1 with TRBJ1-2; 11 nucleotides line up with TRBD1. Losses at the gene ends were 5 bases for V and 5 bases for J; bases not matched to a gene: 17. There are 18 residues in the CDR3. Germline V lookup: CDR1 SGHRS, CDR2 YFSETQ. CDR3 region: CASSSGQGALPAAYGYTF. The CDR3 DNA is TGCGCCAGCAGTAGCGGACAGGGGGCTCTCCCTGCCGCTTATGGCTACACCTTC. The full variable domain, completed using reference TRBV5-1 and TRBJ1-2, is KAGVTQTPRYLIKTRGQQVTLSCSPISGHRSVSWYQQTPGQGLQFLFEYFSETQRNKGNFPGRFSGRQFSNSRSEMNVSTLELGDSALYLCASSSGQGALPAAYGYTFGSGTRLTVV.

Turning to this clonotype: Mismatch with germline at one junction end may stem from a read error. The CDR3, as DNA: TGTGCCAGCAGTTACCCAAGGGGAGTCGGCTACACCTTC. Encoded protein: CASSYPRGVGYTF. The chain employs TRBV10-2 and TRBJ1-2; maybe TRBD1 (5 bases). The germline V gene has CDR1 WSHSY and CDR2 SAAADI. This CDR3 has 13 amino acids.

Comment on this clonotype: This may be a read error, as it is one base from a much larger clone. V and J are TRBV7-2 and TRBJ1-5; the D gene is possibly TRBD1 (5 bases). Germline V gene sequence: CDR1 SGHTA, CDR2 FQGNSA. Trimming took off 5 bases at V and 6 bases at J, with 17 bases between the two ends. The CDR3 spans 15 residues. This CDR3 is CASSMGEQNSQPQHF. The CDR3 nucleotides are TGTGCCAGCAGCATGGGGGAACAAAACAGTCAGCCCCAGCATTTT.

The chain links TRBV29-1 to TRBJ1-4; 7 positions match TRBD1. Germline CDR1 reads SQVTM; CDR2 reads ANQGSEA. The CDR3 has 13 amino acids. V lost 4 bases, J lost 8 bases, and 7 bases stayed unmatched. The CDR3 sequence is CSVVGGGREKLFF. The CDR3 DNA reads as TGCAGCGTTGTAGGAGGGGGCAGGGAAAAACTGTTTTTT.

This clonotype was counted at least ten times. The V gene is TRBV7-6, the J gene TRBJ1-4, with 9 bases matching TRBD1. Trimming cost V 5 bases and J 8 bases; bases outside gene matches: 12. The germline CDR1 and CDR2 sequences are SGHVS and FNYEAQ. The length of the CDR3 is 16 residues. DNA of the CDR3: TGTGCCAGCAGCCCCGATCCGGGACAGGGTAACGAAAAACTGTTTTTT. This translates into CASSPDPGQGNEKLFF.

This clonotype was detected ten times or more. This chain links TRBV27 with TRBJ1-6; D gene uncertain. This CDR3 is 14 amino acids long. CDR1 is MNHEY, CDR2 SMNVEV, per germline (reference sequence). Trimming pared 5 bases from V and 5 bases from J, leaving 10 bases between. The CDR3: CASSMWQNNSPLHF. The DNA of the CDR3 is TGTGCCAGCAGTATGTGGCAGAATAATTCACCCCTCCACTTT.

This clonotype was observed at least ten times. V usage is TRBV10-3 and J usage is TRBJ1-5; D call uncertain. The CDR3 has 17 residues. Germline values: CDR1 ENHRY, CDR2 SYGVKD. The V gene lost 0 bases and the J gene lost 2 bases, with 14 bases spanning the gap. The CDR3, as DNA: TGTGCCATCAGTGAGTCACAGAACGGGATGGGCAATCAGCCCCAGCATTTT. Amino acid sequence: CAISESQNGMGNQPQHF.

The rearrangement links TRBV13 to TRBJ2-7; 13 nucleotides line up with TRBD2. Trimming cost V 5 bases and J 5 bases; bases outside gene matches: 9. Germline V gene data show CDR1 as PRHDT and CDR2 as FYEKMQ (reference sequence). CDR3 length equals 16 residues. CDR3 in DNA: TGTGCCAGCAGCGCCCTACTAGCGGGAGGGCCCCACGAGCAGTACTTC. This codes for CASSALLAGGPHEQYF. The whole variable domain, filled in from reference TRBV13 and TRBJ2-7, reads AAGVIQSPRHLIKEKRETATLKCYPIPRHDTVYWYQQGPGQDPQFLISFYEKMQSDKGSIPDRFSAQQFSDYHSELNMSSLELGDSALYFCASSALLAGGPHEQYFGPGTRLTVT.

This clonotype was seen repeatedly, ten times or more. The junction and the germline gene differ at one end; a read error may be behind it. The V call is TRBV9, the J call TRBJ1-5, with D possibly TRBD1 on 5 matching bases. Germline CDR1 and CDR2: SGDLS and YYNGEE. The CDR3 has 13 amino acids. This chain's CDR3 is CASSEGGNQPQHF. DNA for the CDR3: TGCGCCAGCAGTGAAGGGGGCAATCAGCCCCAGCATTTT.

This sequence joins TRBV19 and TRBJ1-5; TRBD1 matches at 9 bases. V lost 7 bases, J lost 14 bases, and 15 bases stayed unmatched. CDR3 size: 14 residues. Germline CDR1 and CDR2: LNHDA and SQIVND (reference sequence). The CDR3 sequence: CASTGTGTGTHEHF. The CDR3 DNA is TGTGCCAGTACAGGGACCGGGACAGGGACGCACGAGCATTTT.

Points on this clonotype: At one of its ends the junction is not consistent with the germline gene, which may arise from a read error. The chain is built from TRBV10-2 and TRBJ1-2; D remains unclear. In germline, CDR1 is WSHSY, CDR2 SAAADI. This CDR3 is 14 amino acids long. The DNA of the CDR3 is TGTGCCAGCAGTTCGAGTGGCATGGGCTATGGCTACACCTTC. It encodes CASSSSGMGYGYTF.

The chain recombines TRBV29-1 with TRBJ2-7, with 11 bases fitting TRBD2. Trimming cost V 8 bases and J 7 bases; bases outside gene matches: 13. The CDR3 extends over 14 amino acids. Germline-derived CDR1 and CDR2 are SQVTM and ANQGSEA. Here the CDR3 reads CSLRLAGRTSEQYF. DNA of the CDR3: TGCAGCTTACGACTAGCGGGACGGACTTCAGAGCAGTACTTC.

This clonotype was seen more than once but under ten times. The V call is TRBV4-3, the J call TRBJ2-7, with a weak D call TRBD1 (6 bases). The CDR3 length is 15 residues. The V end was cut by 4 bases, the J end by 5 bases, with 18 bases between. The V gene's germline CDR1 is LGHNA and CDR2 YSLEER. CDR3 sequence: CASSLGATGANEQYF. Here the CDR3 DNA reads TGCGCCAGCAGCCTCGGGGCGACAGGAGCCAACGAGCAGTACTTC.

This clonotype was detected many times. The chain links TRBV5-1 to TRBJ2-7, with D perhaps TRBD2 (6 bases). In germline, CDR1 is SGHRS, CDR2 YFSETQ. V lost 2 bases to trimming and J lost 2 bases, with 11 bases between them. This CDR3 has 14 residues. Here the CDR3 reads CASSFERVTYEQYF. The CDR3 bases are TGCGCCAGCAGCTTCGAGCGGGTTACCTACGAGCAGTACTTC. The whole variable domain, remainder taken from reference TRBV5-1 and TRBJ2-7, is KAGVTQTPRYLIKTRGQQVTLSCSPISGHRSVSWYQQTPGQGLQFLFEYFSETQRNKGNFPGRFSGRQFSNSRSEMNVSTLELGDSALYLCASSFERVTYEQYFGPGTRLTVT.

This clonotype was seen at least ten times. This chain joins TRBV29-1 and TRBJ1-5; 10 bases map to TRBD1. The CDR3 is 13 residues long. V trimming: 4 bases; J trimming: 6 bases; junction bases outside the gene matches: 3. Per germline, CDR1 SQVTM and CDR2 ANQGSEA. This chain's CDR3 is CSVAWDRGQPQHF. The DNA of the CDR3 is TGCAGCGTTGCCTGGGACAGGGGTCAGCCCCAGCATTTT.

This clonotype was seen a few times. The chain is built from TRBV25-1 and TRBJ1-5; a possible D gene is TRBD1 (5 bases). CDR1 and CDR2 (germline): MGHDK, SYGVNS. CDR3 size: 14 residues. Trimming cost V 2 bases and J 1 base, with 6 bases left between them. The CDR3 loop reads CASSEGTSNQPQHF. CDR3 DNA: TGTGCCAGCAGTGAAGGGACGAGCAATCAGCCCCAGCATTTT.

There are many counts of this clonotype. The CDR3 DNA is TGCAGTGCTAGACCACCGGGACAGGGGGCGCGTTCACCCCTCCACTTT. Translating gives CSARPPGQGARSPLHF. The chain joins TRBV20-1 to TRBJ1-6, with TRBD1 matching over 12 bases. Germline CDR1 and CDR2: DFQATT and SNEGSKA (reference sequence). The CDR3 totals 16 residues. V lost 2 bases, J lost 9 bases, and 8 bases stayed unmatched.